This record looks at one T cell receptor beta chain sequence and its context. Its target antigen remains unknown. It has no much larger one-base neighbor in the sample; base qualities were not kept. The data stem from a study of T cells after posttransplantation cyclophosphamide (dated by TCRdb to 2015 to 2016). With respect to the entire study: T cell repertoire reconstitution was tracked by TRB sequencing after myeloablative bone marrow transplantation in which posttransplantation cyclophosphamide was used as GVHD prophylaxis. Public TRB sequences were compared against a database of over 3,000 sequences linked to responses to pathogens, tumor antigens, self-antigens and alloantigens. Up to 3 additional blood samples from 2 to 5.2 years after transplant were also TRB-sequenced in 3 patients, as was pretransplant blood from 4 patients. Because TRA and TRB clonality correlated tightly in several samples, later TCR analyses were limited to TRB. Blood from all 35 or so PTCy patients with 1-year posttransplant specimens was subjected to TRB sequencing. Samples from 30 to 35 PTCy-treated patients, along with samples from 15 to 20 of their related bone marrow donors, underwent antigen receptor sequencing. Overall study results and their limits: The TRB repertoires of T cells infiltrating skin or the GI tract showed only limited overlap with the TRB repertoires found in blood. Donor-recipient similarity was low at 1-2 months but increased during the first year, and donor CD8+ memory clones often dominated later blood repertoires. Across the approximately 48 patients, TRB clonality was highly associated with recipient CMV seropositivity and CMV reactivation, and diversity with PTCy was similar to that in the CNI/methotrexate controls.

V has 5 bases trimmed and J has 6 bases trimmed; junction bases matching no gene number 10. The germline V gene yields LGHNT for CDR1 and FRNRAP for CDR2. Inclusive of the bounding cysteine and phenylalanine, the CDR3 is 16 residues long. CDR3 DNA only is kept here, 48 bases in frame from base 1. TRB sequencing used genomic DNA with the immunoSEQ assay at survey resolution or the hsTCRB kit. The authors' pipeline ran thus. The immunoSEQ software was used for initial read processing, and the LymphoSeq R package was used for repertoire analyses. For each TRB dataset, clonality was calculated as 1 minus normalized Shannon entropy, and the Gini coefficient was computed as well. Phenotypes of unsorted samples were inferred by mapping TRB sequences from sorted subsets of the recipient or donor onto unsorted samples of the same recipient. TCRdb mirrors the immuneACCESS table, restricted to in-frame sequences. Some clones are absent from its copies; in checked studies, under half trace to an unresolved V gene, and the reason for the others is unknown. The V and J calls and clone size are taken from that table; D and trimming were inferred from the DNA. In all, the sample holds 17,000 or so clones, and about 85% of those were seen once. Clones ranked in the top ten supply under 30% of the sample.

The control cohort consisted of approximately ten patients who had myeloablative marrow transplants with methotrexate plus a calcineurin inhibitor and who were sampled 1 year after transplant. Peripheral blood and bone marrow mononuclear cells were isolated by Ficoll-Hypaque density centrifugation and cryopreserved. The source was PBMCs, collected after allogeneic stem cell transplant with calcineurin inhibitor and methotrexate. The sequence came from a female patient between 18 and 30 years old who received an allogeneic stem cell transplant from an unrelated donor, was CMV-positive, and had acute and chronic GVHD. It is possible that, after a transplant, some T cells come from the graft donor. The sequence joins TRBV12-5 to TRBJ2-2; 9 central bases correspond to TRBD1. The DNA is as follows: TGTGCTAGTGGTCCCTGGGACAGGGCGGCCGCCGGGGAGCTGTTTTTT. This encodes CASGPWDRAAAGELFF.